The present entry profiles one T cell receptor (beta chain) with its context. The sample is drawn from a study of blood T cell repertoires in COVID-19. On the study more broadly: Samples of COVID-19 (acute and convalescent) were obtained from the United States, Italy and Spain.

The CDR3 consists of 18 residues. Germline-derived CDR1 and CDR2 are LGHDT and YNNKEL (reference sequence). V lost 1 base, J lost 6 bases, and 13 bases stayed unmatched. The age range of participants was about 18 to 100 years, with residence in about two dozen US areas. In the authors' methods: Reference gene primers were amplified, and this amplification served to estimate nucleated cell counts. Clones were sequenced by immunoSEQ multiplex PCR, and TCRdb holds only the in-frame ones, with some missing. The DNA gave D and trimming, while V, J and clone size come from that table. The table records approximately 390,000 clones, 85% to 90% of them present only once.

This rearrangement joins TRBV3-1 (or the pseudogene TRBV3-2) to TRBJ1-1, with TRBD1 identical over 11 bases. This clonotype was sampled from a woman aged 50 to 60 who had recovered from COVID-19. The source material was PBMCs or T cells enriched from blood (not recorded which). CDR3 loop: CASSQVLAWTGGAPEAFF. The CDR3 DNA sequence: TGTGCCAGCAGCCAAGTCCTAGCCTGGACAGGGGGCGCCCCTGAAGCTTTCTTT.